Each of the 29 T cell receptor beta chains below was sequenced from the same sample in a study of cytomegalovirus exposure and HLA in healthy donors. The PCR employed 60 Vbeta primers together with 13 Jbeta primers. Profiled with immunoSEQ multiplex PCR; TCRdb holds only in-frame clones, not every one. The table shows some 120,000 clones, with 74% occurring only once. Sequenced: PBMCs. The receptors come from a woman aged 45-65 years in good health and CMV-seropositive.

The chain uses TRBV5-4 and TRBJ2-3; 9 nucleotides line up with TRBD1. J gave up 4 bases and V 2 bases, and 2 bases lay outside the gene matches. The CDR3 runs to 14 residues. Germline V gene sequence: CDR1 SGHNT, CDR2 YYREEE (reference sequence). In DNA form, the CDR3 reads TGTGCCAGCAGCTTATGGACAGGGGCAGATACGCAGTATTTT. Protein: CASSLWTGADTQYF.

This chain connects TRBV27 to TRBJ2-1, with 7 bases aligning to TRBD1. This CDR3 is 13 amino acids long. Trimming at V came to 9 bases and at J to 2 bases, leaving 4 bases not matched to a gene. In germline, CDR1 is MNHEY, CDR2 SMNVEV (reference sequence). The CDR3 DNA reads as TGTGCCAGTAAGACAGGGACCTACAATGAGCAGTTCTTC. This sequence encodes CASKTGTYNEQFF.

The chain has TRBV7-9 and TRBJ1-2; D may be TRBD1 (5 bases). The CDR3 has 13 amino acids. V gave up 4 bases and J gave up 4 bases, with 10 bases separating them. Per germline, CDR1 SEHNR and CDR2 FQNEAQ (reference sequence). The CDR3 nucleotides are TGTGCCAGCAGCTCCGACAGATTCTATGGCTACACCTTC. As protein: CASSSDRFYGYTF.

The CDR3 DNA follows: TGTGCCAGTAATGTGCTCTACGGCGGGGGGGGCACAGATACGCAGTATTTT. It translates to CASNVLYGGGGTDTQYF. The genes are TRBV19 and TRBJ2-3; the match to TRBD2 covers 9 bases. This CDR3 is 17 amino acids long. Per the germline V gene, CDR1 is LNHDA and CDR2 is SQIVND (reference sequence). J was trimmed by 1 base and V by 7 bases; bases with no gene match: 12.

The rearrangement joins TRBV15 to TRBJ2-5; 12 bases align to TRBD2. J lost 1 base, V lost 8 bases, and 14 bases had no gene match. The V gene's germline CDR1 is LNHNV and CDR2 YYDKDF (reference sequence). This CDR3 is 18 amino acids long. CDR3 sequence (DNA): TGTGCCACCGCACTCGGACTAGCGGGACTTAACTCCCAAGAGACCCAGTACTTC. Its protein product is CATALGLAGLNSQETQYF.

CDR3 in amino acids: CASSLDLGQGNTIYF. The CDR3 DNA follows: TGTGCCAGCAGCTTAGATCTGGGACAAGGAAACACCATATATTTT. The V and J genes are TRBV11-3 and TRBJ1-3, with D tentatively TRBD1 (6 bases). The germline gives CDR1 SGHNT, CDR2 YENEEA. This CDR3 is built from 15 residues. Trimming removed 0 bases from V and 4 bases from J, with 10 bases in between.

The chain links TRBV25-1 to TRBJ2-1; 8 bases align to TRBD1. The CDR3 extends over 17 amino acids. The germline V gene has CDR1 MGHDK and CDR2 SYGVNS. J was trimmed by 4 bases and V by 0 bases; bases with no gene match: 8. The CDR3 DNA follows: TGTGCCAGCAGTGAATACACGACAGGGGCGGGATACAATGAGCAGTTCTTC. It specifies CASSEYTTGAGYNEQFF. The full variable domain, with the rest looked up from reference TRBV25-1 and TRBJ2-1, is EADIYQTPRYLVIGTGKKITLECSQTMGHDKMYWYQQDPGMELHLIHYSYGVNSTEKGDLSSESTVSRIRTEHFPLTLESARPSHTSQYLCASSEYTTGAGYNEQFFGPGTRLTVL.

This clone was seen a single time. The J gene is TRBJ1-1, the V gene TRBV7-2; D gene uncertain. V was pared by 5 bases and J by 0 bases, with 16 bases between. The CDR3 sequence is 16 residues long. CDR1 is SGHTA and CDR2 is FQGNSA in the germline V gene. The CDR3 is CASSPGIRGMNTEAFF. The CDR3 bases are TGTGCCAGCAGCCCTGGGATTCGGGGAATGAACACTGAAGCTTTCTTT.

J is TRBJ2-5 and V is TRBV7-8; 8 positions match TRBD2. This CDR3 is built from 17 residues. The V gene end was trimmed by 0 bases and the J gene end by 5 bases; junction bases not matched to a gene: 11. The germline gives CDR1 SGHVS, CDR2 FQNEAQ. CDR3 amino acids: CASSLAISRGGGETQYF. The CDR3 DNA is TGTGCCAGCAGCTTAGCGATTTCACGGGGGGGCGGGGAGACCCAGTACTTC.

The chain has TRBV9 and TRBJ1-2, with unresolved D. The V end lost 4 bases, the J end lost 0 bases, and 10 bases lay between the germline ends. Germline CDR1 reads SGDLS; CDR2 reads YYNGEE. The CDR3 contains 14 residues. CDR3 loop: CASSPHSTNYGYTF. DNA for the CDR3: TGTGCCAGCAGCCCGCATAGTACTAACTATGGCTACACCTTC.

This chain links TRBV5-1 with TRBJ2-5; 7 nucleotides align to TRBD1. This CDR3 region has 13 residues. V was clipped by 4 bases and J by 3 bases; unmatched bases: 3. Germline V lookup: CDR1 SGHRS, CDR2 YFSETQ. CDR3 loop: CASSDGTEETQYF. CDR3 bases: TGCGCCAGCAGCGACGGGACAGAAGAGACCCAGTACTTC.

The chain has TRBV7-6 and TRBJ2-2; D possibly corresponds to TRBD2 (6 bases). From germline, CDR1 is SGHVS and CDR2 FNYEAQ. The CDR3 runs to 16 residues. The V end was cut by 0 bases, the J end by 0 bases, with 8 bases between. CDR3 nucleotides: TGTGCCAGCAGCTTAGCGGCGGGGCCGAACACCGGGGAGCTGTTTTTT. Translation: CASSLAAGPNTGELFF. Using reference TRBV7-6 and TRBJ2-2 for the parts outside the CDR3, the full variable domain is GAGVSQSPRYKVTKRGQDVALRCDPISGHVSLYWYRQALGQGPEFLTYFNYEAQQDKSGLPNDRFSAERPEGSISTLTIQRTEQRDSAMYRCASSLAAGPNTGELFFGEGSRLTVL.

This clone was seen once. J is TRBJ1-1 and V is TRBV11-1; 10 bases match TRBD1. Germline lookup yields CDR1 SGHAT and CDR2 FQDESV (reference sequence). With V trimmed by 5 bases and J by 1 base, 4 bases remained unmatched. The CDR3 runs to 15 residues. CDR3 residues: CASSPRQGANTEAFF. CDR3 coding DNA: TGTGCCAGCAGCCCGAGACAGGGGGCGAACACTGAAGCTTTCTTT. The variable domain in full, with the rest retrieved from reference TRBV11-1 and TRBJ1-1, is EAEVAQSPRYKITEKSQAVAFWCDPISGHATLYWYRQILGQGPELLVQFQDESVVDDSQLPKDRFSAERLKGVDSTLKIQPAELGDSAMYLCASSPRQGANTEAFFGQGTRLTVV.

This clone was seen a handful of times. The chain carries TRBV7-9 and TRBJ1-1; the D is unclear. The CDR3 is 9 residues long. The V and J ends lost 5 bases and 8 bases respectively, with 3 bases between them. The germline V gene encodes CDR1 SEHNR and CDR2 FQNEAQ (reference sequence). CDR3 amino acids: CASSLEAFF. The CDR3 DNA sequence: TGTGCCAGCAGCCTCGAAGCTTTCTTT.

The chain uses TRBV6-5 and TRBJ2-7; 9 bases are a match to TRBD1. J gave up 4 bases and V 5 bases, and 6 bases lay outside the gene matches. This CDR3 region has 14 residues. Germline CDR1 reads MNHEY; CDR2 reads SVGAGI. The CDR3 DNA reads TGTGCCAGCAGTCCCCCGACAGGGGGATACGAGCAGTACTTC. Protein product: CASSPPTGGYEQYF.

This chain links TRBV4-2 with TRBJ1-1; TRBD1 is a possible D gene (5 bases). Trimming pared 3 bases from V and 8 bases from J, leaving 10 bases between. Germline values: CDR1 LGHNA, CDR2 YNFKEQ. CDR3 length: 12 residues. The CDR3 nucleotides are TGTGCCAGCAGCCAGCCGACAGAGGAAGCTTTCTTT. Translated: CASSQPTEEAFF.

The rearrangement joins TRBV7-6 to TRBJ2-1, with TRBD2 matching over 9 bases. Germline V CDR1 and CDR2: SGHVS, FNYEAQ. The ends lost 5 bases at V and 7 bases at J; junction bases unmatched: 6. The CDR3 length is 14 residues. CDR3 nucleotides: TGTGCCAGCAGCCGCGGGGGGGCGGGTAATGAGCAGTTCTTC. Encoded protein: CASSRGGAGNEQFF. The full variable domain, rest sourced from reference TRBV7-6 and TRBJ2-1, is GAGVSQSPRYKVTKRGQDVALRCDPISGHVSLYWYRQALGQGPEFLTYFNYEAQQDKSGLPNDRFSAERPEGSISTLTIQRTEQRDSAMYRCASSRGGAGNEQFFGPGTRLTVL.

The rearrangement links TRBV2 to TRBJ2-2; no firm D call. The V end was cut by 5 bases, the J end by 1 base, with 11 bases between. This CDR3 comprises 15 residues. CDR1 is SNHLY, CDR2 FYNNEI, per germline. CDR3 DNA sequence: TGTGCCAGCAGTCTCGTCCGACAGAACACCGGGGAGCTGTTTTTT. Translation: CASSLVRQNTGELFF. Using reference TRBV2 and TRBJ2-2 for the parts outside the CDR3, the full variable domain is EPEVTQTPSHQVTQMGQEVILRCVPISNHLYFYWYRQILGQKVEFLVSFYNNEISEKSEIFDDQFSVERPDGSNFTLKIRSTKLEDSAMYFCASSLVRQNTGELFFGEGSRLTVL.

The chain has TRBV27 and TRBJ2-2; 11 nucleotides agree with TRBD2. V lost 8 bases and J lost 4; bases outside the gene matches: 12. Germline-derived CDR1 and CDR2 are MNHEY and SMNVEV (reference sequence). This CDR3 is 17 amino acids long. CDR3 region: CASGPTGLAGGTGELFF. Written as DNA, the CDR3 is TGTGCCAGCGGTCCCACGGGGCTAGCGGGGGGCACCGGGGAGCTGTTTTTT.

This rearrangement joins TRBV5-1 to TRBJ1-1; D is possibly TRBD1 (6 bases). Per the germline V gene, CDR1 is SGHRS and CDR2 is YFSETQ. The length of the CDR3 is 14 residues. V shed 2 bases and J shed 6 bases, with 14 bases lying between them. Written as DNA, the CDR3 is TGCGCCAGCAGCTTCGGCAGGGGAGTCGCTGAAGCTTTCTTT. This translates into CASSFGRGVAEAFF. The variable domain in full, completed from reference TRBV5-1 and TRBJ1-1, reads KAGVTQTPRYLIKTRGQQVTLSCSPISGHRSVSWYQQTPGQGLQFLFEYFSETQRNKGNFPGRFSGRQFSNSRSEMNVSTLELGDSALYLCASSFGRGVAEAFFGQGTRLTVV.

The chain employs TRBV19 and TRBJ2-3; D ambiguous. V gave up 5 bases and J gave up 4 bases, with 16 bases separating them. The CDR3 is made up of 15 amino acids. Per the germline V gene, CDR1 is LNHDA and CDR2 is SQIVND (reference sequence). CDR3 loop: CASSSRSAPADTQYF. DNA of the CDR3: TGTGCCAGTAGTTCCAGATCCGCACCAGCAGATACGCAGTATTTT.

The chain links TRBV5-1 to TRBJ2-1; 9 bases fit TRBD2. After removal of 2 bases from V and 5 bases from J, the junction contained 8 bases not matched to a gene. Germline V gene sequence: CDR1 SGHRS, CDR2 YFSETQ. The CDR3 runs 16 residues. The CDR3 sequence: CASSFSLAGPHNEQFF. As DNA, the CDR3 is TGCGCCAGCAGCTTCTCCCTAGCGGGGCCTCACAATGAGCAGTTCTTC. Full variable domain (rest looked up from reference TRBV5-1 and TRBJ2-1): KAGVTQTPRYLIKTRGQQVTLSCSPISGHRSVSWYQQTPGQGLQFLFEYFSETQRNKGNFPGRFSGRQFSNSRSEMNVSTLELGDSALYLCASSFSLAGPHNEQFFGPGTRLTVL.

The table lists this clone with many counts. The chain couples TRBV27 to TRBJ1-5; no definite D call. Germline V gene lookup returns CDR1 MNHEY and CDR2 SMNVEV (reference sequence). V was trimmed by 3 bases and J by 5 bases, leaving 8 bases between them. The CDR3 sequence is 13 residues long. The CDR3 loop is CASSFSGDQPQHF. The CDR3, as DNA: TGTGCCAGCAGTTTCTCAGGTGATCAGCCCCAGCATTTT.

The chain carries TRBV10-1 and TRBJ2-1, with D unresolved. Per the germline V gene, CDR1 is WNHNN and CDR2 is SYGVQD (reference sequence). Deletions cut 4 bases from V and 7 bases from J, with 17 bases between. This CDR3 has 15 residues. Here the CDR3 reads CASSVVRLTRNEQFF. In DNA, the CDR3 is TGCGCCAGCAGTGTCGTCCGCCTCACCCGGAATGAGCAGTTCTTC.

The J gene is TRBJ1-2, the V gene TRBV5-1; the D gene is possibly TRBD1 (5 bases). Trimming stripped 2 bases from V and 7 bases from J, with 6 bases between. The CDR3 covers 11 residues. Germline V gives CDR1 SGHRS, CDR2 YFSETQ. The CDR3 protein is CASSFDSGYTF. CDR3 sequence (DNA): TGCGCCAGCAGCTTTGACAGTGGCTACACCTTC.

The rearrangement uses TRBV7-9 and TRBJ1-4, with no clear D. V was clipped by 5 bases and J by 2 bases, with 12 bases between them. This CDR3 region has 15 residues. In germline, CDR1 is SEHNR, CDR2 FQNEAQ (reference sequence). The CDR3 loop reads CASSERLLTNEKLFF. In DNA, the CDR3 is TGTGCCAGCAGCGAGAGACTCCTTACTAATGAAAAACTGTTTTTT.

The chain has TRBV19 and TRBJ1-2; 8 bases map to TRBD1. V was pared by 3 bases and J by 8 bases, with 8 bases of the junction left unmatched. The CDR3 runs to 14 residues. Germline V gene lookup returns CDR1 LNHDA and CDR2 SQIVND (reference sequence). Here the CDR3 DNA reads TGTGCCAGTAGTATTCTAGACAGGGGAGGAGGCTACACCTTC. It encodes CASSILDRGGGYTF.

V and J are TRBV18 and TRBJ2-6; unclear D gene. The CDR3 extends over 16 amino acids. Germline loops: CDR1 KGHSH, CDR2 LQKENI. Trimming cost V 4 bases and J 2 bases, with 12 bases left between them. The CDR3 is CASSQTSAAGANVLTF. The CDR3 region has the DNA TGTGCCAGCTCACAAACATCGGCGGCTGGGGCCAACGTCCTGACTTTC.

This chain uses TRBV11-2 with TRBJ2-5, with D perhaps TRBD2 (6 bases). Germline-derived CDR1 and CDR2 are SGHAT and FQNNGV. CDR3 length: 13 residues. Trimming left V 4 bases short and J 6 bases short, with 12 bases between. In nucleotides, the CDR3 is TGTGCCAGCAGCTCGGGACTTTCGCAGACCCAGTACTTC. Its protein product is CASSSGLSQTQYF.